The 13 T cell receptor beta chains reported below all come from one sample, sequenced in a study of blood T cell repertoires in COVID-19. Clones were sequenced by immunoSEQ multiplex PCR, and TCRdb holds only the in-frame ones, with some missing. The sample holds some 74,000 clones, 70% to 80% seen once. Sequences were obtained from peripheral blood. All receptors derive from a human donor in a cohort sampled during active COVID-19.

The chain joins TRBV7-8 to TRBJ1-2, with 12 bases lining up with TRBD1. The germline CDR1 and CDR2 sequences are SGHVS and FQNEAQ. The trim removed 4 bases at V and 5 bases at J, leaving 2 bases unmatched. This CDR3 comprises 14 residues. CDR3 residues: CASSSGQGAYGYTF. The CDR3, as DNA: TGTGCCAGCAGCTCGGGACAGGGGGCGTATGGCTACACCTTC.

The chain recombines TRBV5-1 with TRBJ1-3; 10 bases are a match to TRBD1. The germline V gene has CDR1 SGHRS and CDR2 YFSETQ. The CDR3 consists of 15 residues. V shed 4 bases, J shed 7 bases, and the junction held 8 bases outside the gene matches. In nucleotides, the CDR3 is TGCGCCAGCAGCCCGGGGACAGGGGATCGCAACACCATATATTTT. Amino acid sequence: CASSPGTGDRNTIYF.

V and J are TRBV18 and TRBJ2-5; 8 bases align to TRBD2. Unmatched junction bases numbered 1, after V lost 6 bases and J lost 1 base. Germline V CDR1 and CDR2: KGHSH, LQKENI. The CDR3 spans 13 residues. CDR3 loop: CASSGGGQETQYF. The CDR3 coding sequence is TGTGCCAGCTCCGGGGGGGGCCAAGAGACCCAGTACTTC.

This chain uses TRBV10-3 with TRBJ2-1, with D tentatively TRBD2 (5 bases). Per the germline V gene, CDR1 is ENHRY and CDR2 is SYGVKD. This CDR3 has 16 amino acids. V shed 0 bases and J shed 4 bases, with 13 bases lying between them. CDR3 sequence: CAISESLWERYNEQFF. The CDR3 nucleotides read TGTGCCATCAGTGAGTCGTTGTGGGAGAGGTACAATGAGCAGTTCTTC.

This chain uses TRBV19 with TRBJ2-7; 11 nucleotides match TRBD2. J lost 0 bases, V lost 3 bases, and 13 bases had no gene match. This CDR3 spans 19 amino acids. CDR1 is LNHDA, CDR2 SQIVND, per germline (reference sequence). The CDR3 region is CASSMRLAGGLTRSYEQYF. The CDR3, as DNA: TGTGCCAGTAGTATGCGGCTAGCGGGGGGTCTTACCCGCTCCTACGAGCAGTACTTC. Full variable domain (outside the CDR3, taken from reference TRBV19 and TRBJ2-7): DGGITQSPKYLFRKEGQNVTLSCEQNLNHDAMYWYRQDPGQGLRLIYYSQIVNDFQKGDIAEGYSVSREKKESFPLTVTSAQKNPTAFYLCASSMRLAGGLTRSYEQYFGPGTRLTVT.

The chain couples TRBV27 to TRBJ1-5; D gene unclear. V lost 5 bases to trimming and J lost 7 bases, with 18 bases between them. Germline CDR1 reads MNHEY; CDR2 reads SMNVEV (reference sequence). The CDR3 is made up of 15 amino acids. CDR3 DNA sequence: TGTGCCAGCAGTCCCTATGGAGGGATTGGGCAGCCCCAGCATTTT. This codes for CASSPYGGIGQPQHF.

The chain joins TRBV14 to TRBJ2-3; 12 nucleotides line up with TRBD1. V dropped 5 bases and J dropped 0; count of bases not matched to a gene: 12. The CDR3 is made up of 19 amino acids. Germline V gives CDR1 SGHDN, CDR2 FVKESK. CDR3 residues: CASSARDRGLAGSTDTQYF. The CDR3 coding sequence is TGTGCCAGCAGCGCCCGGGACAGGGGGCTGGCGGGTAGCACAGATACGCAGTATTTT.

This rearrangement joins TRBV19 to TRBJ2-1, with 10 bases aligning to TRBD2. V was pared by 8 bases and J by 3 bases, with 4 bases of the junction left unmatched. The CDR3 spans 14 residues. Per germline, CDR1 LNHDA and CDR2 SQIVND (reference sequence). CDR3 loop: CASQRGGFYNEQFF. The CDR3 coding sequence is TGTGCCAGTCAGCGGGGGGGCTTCTACAATGAGCAGTTCTTC.

The rearrangement links TRBV7-3 to TRBJ2-2, with D tentatively TRBD1 (5 bases). Germline CDR1 and CDR2: SGHTA and FQGTGA. This CDR3 region has 14 residues. Trimming left V 5 bases short and J 3 bases short, with 10 bases between. CDR3 region: CASSRQPDTGELFF. The CDR3 coding sequence is TGTGCCAGCAGCAGACAGCCCGACACCGGGGAGCTGTTTTTT. The whole variable domain, filled in from reference TRBV7-3 and TRBJ2-2, reads GAGVSQTPSNKVTEKGKYVELRCDPISGHTALYWYRQSLGQGPEFLIYFQGTGAADDSGLPNDRFFAVRPEGSVSTLKIQRTERGDSAVYLCASSRQPDTGELFFGEGSRLTVL.

V is TRBV7-3 and J is TRBJ2-1; D is perhaps TRBD2 (5 bases). Germline values: CDR1 SGHTA, CDR2 FQGTGA. This CDR3 spans 12 amino acids. With 3 bases removed from V and 10 bases from J, the gap between germline ends came to 10 bases. The CDR3 region is CASSFGVGEQFF. CDR3 in DNA: TGTGCCAGCAGCTTCGGGGTAGGAGAGCAGTTCTTC.

V is TRBV19 and J is TRBJ1-5; TRBD1 might be the D (6 bases). The CDR3 totals 14 residues. Trimming removed 7 bases at V and 0 bases at J, with 10 bases between. From germline, CDR1 is LNHDA and CDR2 SQIVND (reference sequence). The CDR3 protein is CASMRGNSNQPQHF. The CDR3 bases are TGTGCCAGTATGAGGGGGAATAGCAATCAGCCCCAGCATTTT. Complete variable domain (other parts from reference TRBV19 and TRBJ1-5): DGGITQSPKYLFRKEGQNVTLSCEQNLNHDAMYWYRQDPGQGLRLIYYSQIVNDFQKGDIAEGYSVSREKKESFPLTVTSAQKNPTAFYLCASMRGNSNQPQHFGDGTRLSIL.

The gene calls are TRBV27 and TRBJ1-6; D is unclear. V lost 5 bases and J lost 10, with 12 bases in between. The CDR3 has 13 amino acids. Germline-derived CDR1 and CDR2 are MNHEY and SMNVEV (reference sequence). The CDR3, as DNA: TGTGCCAGCAGTCCTAGGATGAGATCACCCCTCCACTTT. This sequence encodes CASSPRMRSPLHF.

This clone was detected only a few times. The chain combines TRBV25-1 with TRBJ1-1, with 10 bases fitting TRBD1. The trim removed 6 bases at V and 3 bases at J, leaving 4 bases unmatched. The CDR3 is 14 residues long. In germline, CDR1 is MGHDK, CDR2 SYGVNS. The CDR3 reads CASSRQGADTEAFF. As DNA, the CDR3 is TGTGCCAGCAGCAGACAGGGGGCCGACACTGAAGCTTTCTTT.